These 21 T cell receptor beta chains share one sample of origin, sequenced in a study of shared clonotypes between healthy human individuals (dated by TCRdb to about 2020). Libraries were made using the immunoSEQ multiplex PCR assay. Not all clones reach the TCRdb copy of this immuneACCESS table, which keeps in-frame sequences only. Checked studies attribute under half of the gap to unresolved V genes and leave the rest unexplained. The sample table holds a few million clones, of which approximately 92% were seen once. The ten largest account for over 0.12% of the sample. Sequenced sample: naive CD4+ T cells sorted from blood. What this sample's cell subset or site label stands for: CD45RA+ positively selected. These receptors originate from a man between 18 and 35 years old in good health.

A few counts support this clone. The chain carries TRBV18 and TRBJ2-3; possible D gene TRBD2, 6 bases. The CDR3 covers 16 residues. Per germline, CDR1 KGHSH and CDR2 LQKENI. Trimming pared 3 bases from V and 4 bases from J, leaving 17 bases between. The CDR3 loop reads CASSPALREIADTQYF. The DNA of the CDR3 is TGTGCCAGCTCACCTGCCCTTCGGGAGATAGCAGATACGCAGTATTTT.

The V and J genes are TRBV9 and TRBJ2-2, with a possible D match to TRBD1 (5 bases). Germline assignment: CDR1 SGDLS and CDR2 YYNGEE. Trimming stripped 8 bases from V and 0 bases from J, with 11 bases between. The CDR3 spans 14 residues. The CDR3 region has the DNA TGTGCCAGTAACAGGTTAGCGAACACCGGGGAGCTGTTTTTT. It codes for CASNRLANTGELFF. The entire variable domain, with the rest obtained from reference TRBV9 and TRBJ2-2, is as follows: DSGVTQTPKHLITATGQRVTLRCSPRSGDLSVYWYQQSLDQGLQFLIQYYNGEERAKGNILERFSAQQFPDLHSELNLSSLELGDSALYFCASNRLANTGELFFGEGSRLTVL.

Note on this clone: Other DNA sequences of this sample code for an identical CDR3. V gene TRBV5-1 combines with J gene TRBJ1-1; perhaps TRBD1 as D (5 bases). The germline V gene has CDR1 SGHRS and CDR2 YFSETQ. V was cut by 4 bases and J by 2 bases, with 12 bases left in between. The CDR3 has 14 amino acids. The CDR3 reads CASSPRGGNTEAFF. DNA for the CDR3: TGCGCCAGCAGCCCTCGGGGGGGTAACACTGAAGCTTTCTTT.

V is TRBV5-1 and J is TRBJ1-4; D gene uncertain. The CDR3 has 14 amino acids. Germline CDR1 reads SGHRS; CDR2 reads YFSETQ. V lost 2 bases, J lost 7 bases, and 12 bases lay in between. This chain's CDR3 is CASSLGSTGEKLFF. As DNA, the CDR3 is TGCGCCAGCAGCTTAGGGTCCACGGGTGAAAAACTGTTTTTT.

V usage is TRBV19 and J usage is TRBJ1-6; 8 bases match TRBD1. The CDR3 spans 15 residues. CDR1 and CDR2 from the germline V gene are LNHDA and SQIVND (reference sequence). The V gene end was trimmed by 8 bases and the J gene end by 6 bases; junction bases not matched to a gene: 9. The CDR3 DNA reads as TGTGCCAGTCAACCTGGGACAGGTGTTAATTCACCCCTCCACTTT. Translation: CASQPGTGVNSPLHF. Together with reference TRBV19 and TRBJ1-6, the CDR3 gives the full variable domain: DGGITQSPKYLFRKEGQNVTLSCEQNLNHDAMYWYRQDPGQGLRLIYYSQIVNDFQKGDIAEGYSVSREKKESFPLTVTSAQKNPTAFYLCASQPGTGVNSPLHFGNGTRLTVT.

In this sample, this clone turned up once. Additional DNA sequences in this sample encode the identical CDR3. The chain couples TRBV6-1 to TRBJ2-5; TRBD1 matches at 9 bases. The V gene end was trimmed by 4 bases and the J gene end by 4 bases; junction bases not matched to a gene: 1. Germline CDR1 reads MNHNS; CDR2 reads SASEGT. This CDR3 contains 13 residues. In DNA, the CDR3 is TGTGCCAGCAGTGCGGACAGGGGAGAGACCCAGTACTTC. It is translated as CASSADRGETQYF.

CDR3 protein: CASSIGGLGAYEQYF. The CDR3 bases are TGTGCCAGTAGTATAGGAGGCTTGGGAGCCTACGAGCAGTACTTC. V is TRBV19 and J is TRBJ2-7; a weak D match, TRBD2 (5 bases). V lost 1 base to trimming and J lost 2 bases, with 12 bases between them. Germline assignment: CDR1 LNHDA and CDR2 SQIVND (reference sequence). The CDR3 spans 15 residues.

The chain joins TRBV19 to TRBJ1-4, with TRBD1 as a possible D gene (5 bases). The V gene lost 2 bases and the J gene lost 7 bases, with 20 bases spanning the gap. This CDR3 spans 17 amino acids. Germline-derived CDR1 and CDR2 are LNHDA and SQIVND (reference sequence). Here the CDR3 reads CASSIWQGEVGSEKLFF. The CDR3 bases are TGTGCCAGTAGTATATGGCAGGGTGAGGTGGGATCTGAAAAACTGTTTTTT.

V is TRBV30 and J is TRBJ2-1; D might be TRBD2 (6 bases). With 2 bases removed from V and 9 bases from J, the gap between germline ends came to 14 bases. Germline CDR1 is GTSNPN and CDR2 is SVGIG (reference sequence). The CDR3 length is 13 residues. CDR3 region: CAWSPPGAAEQFF. The CDR3, as DNA: TGTGCCTGGAGTCCCCCGGGAGCGGCTGAGCAGTTCTTC.

The chain recombines TRBV2 with TRBJ2-3, with D possibly being TRBD1 (5 bases). V was shortened by 7 bases and J by 0 bases, with 11 bases between the two germline ends. This CDR3 is 14 amino acids long. The V gene's germline CDR1 is SNHLY and CDR2 FYNNEI. The DNA of the CDR3 is TGTGCCAGCACCCAAGGACAAAGCACAGATACGCAGTATTTT. Protein sequence: CASTQGQSTDTQYF.

V and J are TRBV7-3 and TRBJ2-5; tentatively, D is TRBD1 or TRBD2 (5 bases each). This CDR3 is 15 amino acids long. Between the trimmed V and J ends, which lost 0 bases and 2 bases, there was a span of 10 bases. From germline, CDR1 is SGHTA and CDR2 FQGTGA. The CDR3 nucleotides are TGTGCCAGCAGCTTAACGGGACGGACACAAGAGACCCAGTACTTC. Translating gives CASSLTGRTQETQYF. Full variable domain (rest looked up from reference TRBV7-3 and TRBJ2-5): GAGVSQTPSNKVTEKGKYVELRCDPISGHTALYWYRQSLGQGPEFLIYFQGTGAADDSGLPNDRFFAVRPEGSVSTLKIQRTERGDSAVYLCASSLTGRTQETQYFGPGTRLLVL.

This chain uses TRBV5-4 with TRBJ2-2; 14 bases are a match to TRBD2. The CDR3 covers 18 residues. Germline V CDR1 and CDR2: SGHNT, YYREEE (reference sequence). Germline trimming cut 6 bases from V and 4 bases from J; bases unmatched to any gene: 11. CDR3 DNA: TGTGCCAGCAAACCCGGGACTAGCGGGAGTCTGGTCACCGGGGAGCTGTTTTTT. It translates to CASKPGTSGSLVTGELFF. Drawing the rest from reference TRBV5-4 and TRBJ2-2, the complete variable domain is ETGVTQSPTHLIKTRGQQVTLRCSSQSGHNTVSWYQQALGQGPQFIFQYYREEENGRGNFPPRFSGLQFPNYSSELNVNALELDDSALYLCASKPGTSGSLVTGELFFGEGSRLTVL.

The V gene is TRBV5-4, the J gene TRBJ2-5, with 7 positions matching TRBD2. The CDR3 contains 16 residues. Germline CDR1 is SGHNT and CDR2 is YYREEE (reference sequence). Unmatched junction bases numbered 11, after V lost 1 base and J lost 5 bases. CDR3 DNA sequence: TGTGCCAGCAGCTTGAGCTTGGGAGGACTAGAGGAGACCCAGTACTTC. Its translation: CASSLSLGGLEETQYF.

The rearrangement uses TRBV18 and TRBJ2-7; TRBD1 is a possible D gene (6 bases). This CDR3 is 14 amino acids long. The ends were cut back, 3 bases at V and 2 bases at J, with 11 bases in the middle. In germline, CDR1 is KGHSH, CDR2 LQKENI. The CDR3 spells CASSPQGSPYEQYF. CDR3 bases: TGTGCCAGCTCACCCCAGGGGAGTCCCTACGAGCAGTACTTC.

This clone turned up a few times. The J gene is TRBJ1-2, the V gene TRBV9; D possibly corresponds to TRBD1 (6 bases). Germline CDR1 reads SGDLS; CDR2 reads YYNGEE. The CDR3 has 13 amino acids. Deletions cut 3 bases from V and 6 bases from J, with 12 bases between. The CDR3 DNA follows: TGTGCCAGCAGCGGGGGGCCGCTCCATGGCTACACCTTC. It yields the protein CASSGGPLHGYTF.

This chain joins TRBV27 and TRBJ1-5; D is uncertain. CDR1 and CDR2 from the germline V gene are MNHEY and SMNVEV (reference sequence). There are 13 residues in the CDR3. Trimming cost V 5 bases and J 5 bases, with 10 bases left between them. The CDR3, as DNA: TGTGCCAGCAGTCTTTCCTCATATCAGCCCCAGCATTTT. Translated, it gives CASSLSSYQPQHF.

The chain is built from TRBV28 and TRBJ2-3; 9 nucleotides line up with TRBD2. The CDR3 contains 15 residues. From germline, CDR1 is MDHEN and CDR2 SYDVKM. The J segment lost 3 bases and the V segment lost 7 bases, leaving 8 bases of the junction unmatched. CDR3 nucleotides: TGTGCCAGCACCTCCTCTAGCGGGGTAACAGATACGCAGTATTTT. It yields the protein CASTSSSGVTDTQYF.

Note on this clone: The same CDR3 also results from other DNA sequences found in this sample. V is TRBV7-2 and J is TRBJ2-7; D is undetermined. The CDR3 spans 13 residues. Germline V gene sequence: CDR1 SGHTA, CDR2 FQGNSA. The V and J ends lost 1 base and 2 bases respectively, with 6 bases between them. The CDR3 here is CASSLEAAYEQYF. DNA for the CDR3: TGTGCCAGCAGCTTAGAGGCGGCCTACGAGCAGTACTTC.

V is TRBV28 and J is TRBJ1-3; tentatively, D is TRBD1 (5 bases). Germline V CDR1 and CDR2: MDHEN, SYDVKM. Trimming left V 5 bases short and J 3 bases short, with 17 bases between. The CDR3 has 16 residues. The CDR3 sequence: CASSLVGGLGGNTIYF. In DNA form, the CDR3 reads TGTGCCAGCAGTCTCGTGGGGGGTCTGGGTGGAAACACCATATATTTT.

This chain connects TRBV30 to TRBJ1-1; 7 nucleotides agree with TRBD1. V shed 4 bases, J shed 2 bases, and the junction held 1 base outside the gene matches. This CDR3 has 12 residues. Germline CDR1 and CDR2: GTSNPN and SVGIG (reference sequence). Here the CDR3 DNA reads TGTGCCTGGAACAGGGGTAACACTGAAGCTTTCTTT. This translates into CAWNRGNTEAFF.

This clone has only a few counts. Other DNA sequences from this sample encode an identical CDR3 as well. The chain employs TRBV5-1 and TRBJ2-7; tentatively, D is TRBD2 (5 bases). Germline CDR1 SGHRS, CDR2 YFSETQ. Trimming stripped 4 bases from V and 1 base from J, with 6 bases between. The length of the CDR3 is 12 residues. In DNA form, the CDR3 reads TGCGCCAGCAGCGGGAGTTCCTACGAGCAGTACTTC. It is translated as CASSGSSYEQYF.